This T cell receptor (beta chain) was identified during a study of T cells in Graves' hyperthyroidism and ophthalmopathy. This clonotype showed up many times. The CDR3 regions of TCR beta were amplified from RNA transcripts. The HTBI set primed first-round TCR CDR3 RT-PCR. TCRdb independently ran MiXCR on the multiplex PCR reads; one entry per CDR3 protein. The sample gives approximately 480,000 distinct CDR3 sequences, 20% of which show up once; less than 30% is in the top ten. The CDR3 covers 13 residues. V was pared by 2 bases and J by 4 bases, with 6 bases between. Germline V gene sequence: CDR1 SGHAT, CDR2 FQNNGV.

The chain is built from TRBV11-2 and TRBJ1-5; D is uncertain. The source is a man aged 18 to 29 with Graves' hyperthyroidism. The sequenced sample was blood. The CDR3 region is CASSLTTNQPQHF. DNA of the CDR3: TGTGCCAGCAGCTTAACGACTAATCAGCCCCAGCATTTT.